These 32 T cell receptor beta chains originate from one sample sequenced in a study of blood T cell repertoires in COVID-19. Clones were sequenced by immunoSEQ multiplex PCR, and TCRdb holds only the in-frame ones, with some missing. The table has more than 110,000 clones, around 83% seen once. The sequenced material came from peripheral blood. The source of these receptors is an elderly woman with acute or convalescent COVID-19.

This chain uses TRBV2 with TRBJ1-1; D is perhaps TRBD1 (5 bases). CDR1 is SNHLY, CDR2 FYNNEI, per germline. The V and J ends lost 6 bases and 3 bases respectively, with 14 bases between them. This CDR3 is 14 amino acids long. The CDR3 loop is CASSMGGSHTEAFF. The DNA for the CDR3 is TGTGCCAGCAGCATGGGGGGGAGCCACACTGAAGCTTTCTTT.

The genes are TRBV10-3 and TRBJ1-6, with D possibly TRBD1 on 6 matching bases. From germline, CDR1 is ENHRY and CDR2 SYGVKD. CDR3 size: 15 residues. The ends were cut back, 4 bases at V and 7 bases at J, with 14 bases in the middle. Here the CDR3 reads CAISASTRGNSPLHF. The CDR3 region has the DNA TGTGCCATCAGTGCGTCGACCAGGGGCAATTCACCCCTCCACTTT.

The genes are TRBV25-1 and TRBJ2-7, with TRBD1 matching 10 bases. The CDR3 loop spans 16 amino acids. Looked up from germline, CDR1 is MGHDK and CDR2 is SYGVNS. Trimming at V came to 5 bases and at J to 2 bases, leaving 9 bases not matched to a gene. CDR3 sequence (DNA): TGTGCCAGCAGTACAGGGACAGGGGTTCAAGCCTACGAGCAGTACTTC. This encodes CASSTGTGVQAYEQYF.

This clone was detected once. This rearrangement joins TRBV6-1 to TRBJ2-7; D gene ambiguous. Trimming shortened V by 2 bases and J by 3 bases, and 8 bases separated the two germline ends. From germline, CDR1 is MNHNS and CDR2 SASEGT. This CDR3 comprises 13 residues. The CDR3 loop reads CASSETIRYEQYF. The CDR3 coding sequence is TGTGCCAGCAGTGAAACAATCCGCTACGAGCAGTACTTC.

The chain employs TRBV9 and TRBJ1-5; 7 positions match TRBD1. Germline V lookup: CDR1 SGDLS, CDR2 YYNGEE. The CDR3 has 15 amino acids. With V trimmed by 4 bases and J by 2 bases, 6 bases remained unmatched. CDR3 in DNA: TGTGCCAGCAGCATGACAGGGTCGGGCAATCAGCCCCAGCATTTT. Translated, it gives CASSMTGSGNQPQHF.

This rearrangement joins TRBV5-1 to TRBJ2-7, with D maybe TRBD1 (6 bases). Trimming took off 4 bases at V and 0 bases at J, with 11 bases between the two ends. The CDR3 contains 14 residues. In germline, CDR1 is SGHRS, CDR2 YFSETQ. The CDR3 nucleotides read TGCGCCAGCAGCGTCAGGGGTACCTCCTACGAGCAGTACTTC. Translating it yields CASSVRGTSYEQYF.

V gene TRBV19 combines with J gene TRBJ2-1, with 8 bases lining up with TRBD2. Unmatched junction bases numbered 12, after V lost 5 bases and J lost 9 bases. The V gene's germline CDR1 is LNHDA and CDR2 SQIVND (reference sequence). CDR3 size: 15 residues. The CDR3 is CASSRRERRGVEQFF. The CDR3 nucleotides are TGTGCCAGTAGTCGCAGGGAACGGCGGGGGGTTGAGCAGTTCTTC.

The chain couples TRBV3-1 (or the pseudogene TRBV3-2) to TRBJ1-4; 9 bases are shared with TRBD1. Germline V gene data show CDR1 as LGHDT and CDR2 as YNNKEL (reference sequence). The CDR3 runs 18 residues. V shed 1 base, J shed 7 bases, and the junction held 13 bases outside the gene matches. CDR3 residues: CASSQGRTGVGVGEKLFF. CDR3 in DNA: TGTGCCAGCAGCCAAGGAAGGACAGGGGTAGGTGTAGGTGAAAAACTGTTTTTT.

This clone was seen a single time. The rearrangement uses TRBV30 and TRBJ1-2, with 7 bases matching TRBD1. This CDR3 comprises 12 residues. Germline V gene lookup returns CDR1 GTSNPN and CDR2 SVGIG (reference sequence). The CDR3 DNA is TGTGCGGGGACAGATTTTAACTATGGCTACACCTTC. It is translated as CAGTDFNYGYTF.

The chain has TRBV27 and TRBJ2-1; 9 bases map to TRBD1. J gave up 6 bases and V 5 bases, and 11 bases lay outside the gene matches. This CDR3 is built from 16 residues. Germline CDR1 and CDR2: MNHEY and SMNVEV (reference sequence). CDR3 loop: CASSSRTGTGINEQFF. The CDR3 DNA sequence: TGTGCCAGCAGTAGCCGAACCGGGACAGGGATCAATGAGCAGTTCTTC.

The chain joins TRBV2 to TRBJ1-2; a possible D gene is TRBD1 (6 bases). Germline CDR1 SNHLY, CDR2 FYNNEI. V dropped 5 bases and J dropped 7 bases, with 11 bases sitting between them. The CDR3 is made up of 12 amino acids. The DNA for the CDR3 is TGTGCCAGCAGTCCACAGGGTTCTGGCTACACCTTC. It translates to CASSPQGSGYTF.

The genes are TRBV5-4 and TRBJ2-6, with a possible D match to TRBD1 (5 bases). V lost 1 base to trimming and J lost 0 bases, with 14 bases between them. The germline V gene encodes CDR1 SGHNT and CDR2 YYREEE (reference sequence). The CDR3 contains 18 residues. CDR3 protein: CASSLIYDRLSGANVLTF. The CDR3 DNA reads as TGTGCCAGCAGCTTGATATATGACAGACTCTCTGGGGCCAACGTCCTGACTTTC.

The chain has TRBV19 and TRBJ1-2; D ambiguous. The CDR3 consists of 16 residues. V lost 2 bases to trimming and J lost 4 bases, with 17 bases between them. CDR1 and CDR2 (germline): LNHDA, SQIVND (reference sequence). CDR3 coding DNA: TGTGCCAGTAGTATAAAGACATCTTGGGTGGTCTATGGCTACACCTTC. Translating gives CASSIKTSWVVYGYTF.

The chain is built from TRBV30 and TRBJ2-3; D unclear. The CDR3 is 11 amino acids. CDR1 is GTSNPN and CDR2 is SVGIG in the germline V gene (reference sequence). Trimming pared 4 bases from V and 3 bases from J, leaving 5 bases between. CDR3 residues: CAWTFTDTQYF. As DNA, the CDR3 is TGTGCCTGGACCTTTACAGATACGCAGTATTTT.

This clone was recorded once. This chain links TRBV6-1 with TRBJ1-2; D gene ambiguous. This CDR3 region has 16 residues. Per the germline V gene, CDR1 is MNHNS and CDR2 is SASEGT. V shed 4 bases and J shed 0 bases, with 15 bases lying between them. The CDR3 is CASSGLLRLANYGYTF. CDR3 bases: TGTGCCAGCAGTGGGCTCCTGCGGTTAGCTAACTATGGCTACACCTTC.

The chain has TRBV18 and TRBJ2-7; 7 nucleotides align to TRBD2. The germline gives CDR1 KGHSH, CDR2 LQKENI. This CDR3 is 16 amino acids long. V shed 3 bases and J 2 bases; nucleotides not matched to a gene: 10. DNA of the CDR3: TGTGCCAGCTCACCCATGTTCGGGGGAGGGACCTACGAGCAGTACTTC. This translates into CASSPMFGGGTYEQYF.

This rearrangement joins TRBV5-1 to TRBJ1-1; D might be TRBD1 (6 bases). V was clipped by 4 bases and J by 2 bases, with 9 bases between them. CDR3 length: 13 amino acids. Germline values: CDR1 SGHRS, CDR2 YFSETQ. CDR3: CASSLQGNTEAFF. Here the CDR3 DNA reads TGCGCCAGCAGCCTACAGGGTAACACTGAAGCTTTCTTT.

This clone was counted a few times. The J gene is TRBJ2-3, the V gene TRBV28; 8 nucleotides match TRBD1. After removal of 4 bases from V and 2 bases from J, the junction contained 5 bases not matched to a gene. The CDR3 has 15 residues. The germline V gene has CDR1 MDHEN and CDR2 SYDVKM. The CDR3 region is CASSSTGAPTDTQYF. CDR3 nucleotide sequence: TGTGCCAGCAGTTCGACAGGGGCTCCCACAGATACGCAGTATTTT.

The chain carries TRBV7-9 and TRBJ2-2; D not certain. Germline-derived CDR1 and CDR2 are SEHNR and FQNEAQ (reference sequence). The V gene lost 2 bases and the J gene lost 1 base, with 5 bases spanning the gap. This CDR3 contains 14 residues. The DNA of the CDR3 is TGTGCCAGCAGCTTATCGGGGAACACCGGGGAGCTGTTTTTT. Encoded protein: CASSLSGNTGELFF.

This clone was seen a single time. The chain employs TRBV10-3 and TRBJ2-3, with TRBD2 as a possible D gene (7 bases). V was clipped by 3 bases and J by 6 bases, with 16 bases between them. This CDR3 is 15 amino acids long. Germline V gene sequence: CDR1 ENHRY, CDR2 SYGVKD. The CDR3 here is CAISDSGTSPDTQYF. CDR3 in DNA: TGTGCCATCAGTGACAGCGGGACAAGTCCGGATACGCAGTATTTT.

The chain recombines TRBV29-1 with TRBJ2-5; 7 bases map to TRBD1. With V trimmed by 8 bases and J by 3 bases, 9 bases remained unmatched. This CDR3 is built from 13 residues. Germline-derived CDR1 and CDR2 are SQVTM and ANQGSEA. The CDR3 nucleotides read TGCAGCATATTAAGGGGGCAGGAAGAGACCCAGTACTTC. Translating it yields CSILRGQEETQYF.

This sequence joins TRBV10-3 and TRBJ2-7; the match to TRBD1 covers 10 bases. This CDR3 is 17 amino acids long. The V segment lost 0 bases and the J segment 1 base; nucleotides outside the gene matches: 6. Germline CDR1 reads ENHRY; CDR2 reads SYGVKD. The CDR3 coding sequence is TGTGCCATCAGTGAGTCGGGGCGGGACAGGGGATCCTACGAGCAGTACTTC. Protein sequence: CAISESGRDRGSYEQYF.

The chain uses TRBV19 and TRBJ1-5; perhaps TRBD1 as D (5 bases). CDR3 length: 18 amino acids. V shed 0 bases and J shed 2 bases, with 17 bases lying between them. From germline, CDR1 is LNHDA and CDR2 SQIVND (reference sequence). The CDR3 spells CASSIDPRAGWGNQPQHF. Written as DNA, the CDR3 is TGTGCCAGTAGTATAGATCCCCGGGCAGGGTGGGGCAATCAGCCCCAGCATTTT.

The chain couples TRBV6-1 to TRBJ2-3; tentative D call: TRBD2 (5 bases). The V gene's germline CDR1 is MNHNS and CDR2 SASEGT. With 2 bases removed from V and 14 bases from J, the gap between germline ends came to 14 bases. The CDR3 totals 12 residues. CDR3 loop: CASSEIWEKGYF. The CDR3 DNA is TGTGCCAGCAGTGAAATTTGGGAGAAGGGGTATTTT.

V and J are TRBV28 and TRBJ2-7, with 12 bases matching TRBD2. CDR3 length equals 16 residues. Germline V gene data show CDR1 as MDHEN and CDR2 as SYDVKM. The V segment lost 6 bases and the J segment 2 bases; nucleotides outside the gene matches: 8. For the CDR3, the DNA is TGTGCCAGCAGCCCCACCTGGACTAGCGGGACCTACGAGCAGTACTTC. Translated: CASSPTWTSGTYEQYF.

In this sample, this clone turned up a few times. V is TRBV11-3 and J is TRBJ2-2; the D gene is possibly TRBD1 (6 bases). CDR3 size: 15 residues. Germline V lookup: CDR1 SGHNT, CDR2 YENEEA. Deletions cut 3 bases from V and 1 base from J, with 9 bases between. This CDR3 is CASSFGTLNTGELFF. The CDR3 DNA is TGTGCCAGCAGCTTTGGGACACTGAACACCGGGGAGCTGTTTTTT.

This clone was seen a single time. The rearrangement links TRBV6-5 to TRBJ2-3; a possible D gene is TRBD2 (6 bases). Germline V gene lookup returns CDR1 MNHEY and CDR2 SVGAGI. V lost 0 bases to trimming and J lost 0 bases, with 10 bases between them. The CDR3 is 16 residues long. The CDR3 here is CASSYSIGRSTDTQYF. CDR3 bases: TGTGCCAGCAGTTACTCGATCGGGAGAAGCACAGATACGCAGTATTTT.

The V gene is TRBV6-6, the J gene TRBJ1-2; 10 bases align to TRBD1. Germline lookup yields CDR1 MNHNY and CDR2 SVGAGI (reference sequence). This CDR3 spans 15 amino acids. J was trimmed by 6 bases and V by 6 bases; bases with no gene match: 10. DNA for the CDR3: TGTGCCAGCAGCCAACCGGGACAGGGGAACGATGGCTACACCTTC. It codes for CASSQPGQGNDGYTF.

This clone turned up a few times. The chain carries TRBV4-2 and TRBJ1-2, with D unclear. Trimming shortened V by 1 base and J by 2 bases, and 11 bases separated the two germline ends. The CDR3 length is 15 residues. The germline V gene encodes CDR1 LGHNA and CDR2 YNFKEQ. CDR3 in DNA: TGTGCCAGCAGCCAAGGGATAGGCGGCAACTATGGCTACACCTTC. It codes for CASSQGIGGNYGYTF.

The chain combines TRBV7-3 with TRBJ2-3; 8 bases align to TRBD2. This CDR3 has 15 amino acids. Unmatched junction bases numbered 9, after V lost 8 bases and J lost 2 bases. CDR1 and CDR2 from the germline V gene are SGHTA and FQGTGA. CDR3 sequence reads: CASCTGTSSTDTQYF. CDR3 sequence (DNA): TGTGCCAGCTGTACCGGGACTAGTTCCACAGATACGCAGTATTTT.

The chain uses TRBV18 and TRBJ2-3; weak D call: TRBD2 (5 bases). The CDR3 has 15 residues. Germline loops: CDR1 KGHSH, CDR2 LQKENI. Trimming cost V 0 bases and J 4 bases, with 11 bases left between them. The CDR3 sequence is CASSPPWETSDTQYF. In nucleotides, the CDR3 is TGTGCCAGCTCACCACCGTGGGAGACCTCAGATACGCAGTATTTT.

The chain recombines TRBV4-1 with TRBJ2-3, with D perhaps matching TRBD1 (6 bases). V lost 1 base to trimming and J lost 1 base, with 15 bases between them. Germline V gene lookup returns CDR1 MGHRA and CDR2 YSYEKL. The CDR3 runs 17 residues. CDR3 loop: CASSQVGGQKGTDTQYF. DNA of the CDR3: TGCGCCAGCAGCCAAGTGGGTGGACAGAAAGGCACAGATACGCAGTATTTT.